The 21 T cell receptor beta chains presented below share a single source sample, sequenced in a study of cytomegalovirus exposure and HLA in healthy donors. Both 60 Vbeta primers and 13 Jbeta primers went into the PCR. Method: immunoSEQ multiplex PCR; TCRdb's copy keeps in-frame clones and lacks some. This table holds about 140,000 clones, approximately 73% found once. Sequencing used PBMCs. These receptors all stem from a man aged 30 to 39 in good health and CMV-seropositive.

The rearrangement joins TRBV28 to TRBJ1-1; unclear D gene. Between the trimmed V and J ends, which lost 7 bases and 10 bases, there was a span of 16 bases. Germline V gene sequence: CDR1 MDHEN, CDR2 SYDVKM. The CDR3 has 12 amino acids. In DNA, the CDR3 is TGTGCCAGCACCTACCAAGGTGGGAGAGCTTTCTTT. This encodes CASTYQGGRAFF.

The genes are TRBV4-1 and TRBJ1-5; D is undetermined. V was cut by 3 bases and J by 2 bases, with 8 bases left in between. The CDR3 contains 14 residues. CDR1 MGHRA and CDR2 YSYEKL come from the germline V gene. Written as DNA, the CDR3 is TGCGCCAGCAGCCACCGAGGAGGCAATCAGCCCCAGCATTTT. It codes for CASSHRGGNQPQHF.

The chain has TRBV5-6 and TRBJ1-1; the match to TRBD1 covers 8 bases. The length of the CDR3 is 14 residues. The germline V gene has CDR1 SGHDT and CDR2 YYEEEE. The trim removed 0 bases at V and 4 bases at J, leaving 2 bases unmatched. CDR3 loop: CASSLAGGGTEAFF. In nucleotides, the CDR3 is TGTGCCAGCAGCTTGGCAGGGGGCGGCACTGAAGCTTTCTTT.

The rearrangement uses TRBV2 and TRBJ2-2; D uncertain. The V gene lost 3 bases and the J gene lost 5 bases, with 13 bases spanning the gap. The CDR3 has 15 amino acids. Looked up from germline, CDR1 is SNHLY and CDR2 is FYNNEI. The CDR3 coding sequence is TGTGCCAGCAGTGATAGGCAGCGAGCAACCGGGGAGCTGTTTTTT. It specifies CASSDRQRATGELFF. Together with reference TRBV2 and TRBJ2-2, the CDR3 gives the full variable domain: EPEVTQTPSHQVTQMGQEVILRCVPISNHLYFYWYRQILGQKVEFLVSFYNNEISEKSEIFDDQFSVERPDGSNFTLKIRSTKLEDSAMYFCASSDRQRATGELFFGEGSRLTVL.

This clone has more than one count but fewer than ten. The chain combines TRBV12-5 with TRBJ1-2, with 7 bases aligning to TRBD1. The CDR3 has 13 amino acids. The germline CDR1 and CDR2 sequences are LGHNT and FRNRAP. After removal of 5 bases from V and 5 bases from J, the junction contained 5 bases not matched to a gene. This CDR3 is CASGKDRIYGYTF. As DNA, the CDR3 is TGTGCTAGTGGTAAGGACAGGATATATGGCTACACCTTC.

This clone has a handful of counts. The chain joins TRBV28 to TRBJ1-4; a weak D match, TRBD1 (6 bases). Per the germline V gene, CDR1 is MDHEN and CDR2 is SYDVKM. There are 14 residues in the CDR3. V lost 8 bases, J lost 7 bases, and 17 bases lay in between. CDR3 nucleotides: TGTGCCAGCCTACGGGCCGGGACACCTGAAAAACTGTTTTTT. Encoded protein: CASLRAGTPEKLFF. The variable domain in full, with the rest retrieved from reference TRBV28 and TRBJ1-4, is DVKVTQSSRYLVKRTGEKVFLECVQDMDHENMFWYRQDPGLGLRLIYFSYDVKMKEKGDIPEGYSVSREKKERFSLILESASTNQTSMYLCASLRAGTPEKLFFGSGTQLSVL.

In DNA, the CDR3 is TGTGCCAGCAGTTTATCGGGGACAGGGCTGATGAACTATGGCTACACCTTC. It yields the protein CASSLSGTGLMNYGYTF. The chain has TRBV28 and TRBJ1-2; 9 nucleotides align to TRBD1. V was clipped by 1 base and J by 2 bases; unmatched bases: 8. The V gene's germline CDR1 is MDHEN and CDR2 SYDVKM. CDR3 length: 17 amino acids.

V usage is TRBV6-1 and J usage is TRBJ2-2; D gene unclear. The CDR3 has 13 residues. V gave up 10 bases and J gave up 0 bases, with 9 bases separating them. CDR1 is MNHNS, CDR2 SASEGT, per germline. CDR3 nucleotides: TGTGCCACTGAGATCGCGAACACCGGGGAGCTGTTTTTT. Protein: CATEIANTGELFF.

The chain joins TRBV5-1 to TRBJ2-7; D possibly corresponds to TRBD1 (6 bases). The CDR3 contains 17 residues. Germline V gene lookup returns CDR1 SGHRS and CDR2 YFSETQ. The germline V and J ends were trimmed by 4 bases and 2 bases, with 22 bases remaining between them. CDR3 protein: CASSADVYKDSTYEQYF. The CDR3, as DNA: TGCGCCAGCAGCGCGGACGTTTACAAGGACAGTACCTACGAGCAGTACTTC.

This clone has only a few counts. The chain uses TRBV18 and TRBJ2-1, with 9 bases aligning to TRBD2. The CDR3 spans 17 residues. Germline values: CDR1 KGHSH, CDR2 LQKENI. J was trimmed by 6 bases and V by 3 bases; bases with no gene match: 12. Written as DNA, the CDR3 is TGTGCCAGCTCACCCGGCCCCGGGACTAGCATGGGCAATGAGCAGTTCTTC. This codes for CASSPGPGTSMGNEQFF.

The rearrangement links TRBV9 to TRBJ2-7, with 9 bases identical to TRBD2. Germline CDR1 SGDLS, CDR2 YYNGEE. V trimming: 3 bases; J trimming: 3 bases; junction bases outside the gene matches: 10. The CDR3 spans 16 residues. The CDR3: CASSGASGNSIYEQYF. The CDR3 nucleotides are TGTGCCAGCAGCGGGGCTAGCGGGAACTCTATCTACGAGCAGTACTTC.

V usage is TRBV6-5 and J usage is TRBJ1-2; 8 nucleotides align to TRBD1. The CDR3 spans 13 residues. The V gene's germline CDR1 is MNHEY and CDR2 SVGAGI. V was pared by 10 bases and J by 7 bases, with 11 bases of the junction left unmatched. CDR3 in amino acids: CATLPGQGLGYTF. As DNA, the CDR3 is TGTGCCACCCTCCCAGGACAGGGTCTTGGCTACACCTTC.

The genes are TRBV27 and TRBJ2-3; D remains ambiguous. The CDR3 totals 15 residues. V was cut by 4 bases and J by 0 bases, with 11 bases left in between. Germline V gene lookup returns CDR1 MNHEY and CDR2 SMNVEV (reference sequence). The CDR3, as DNA: TGTGCCAGCAGTTCAGATACGCCAAGCACAGATACGCAGTATTTT. Amino acids: CASSSDTPSTDTQYF.

The chain joins TRBV5-1 to TRBJ2-7, with 10 positions matching TRBD1. With 5 bases clipped from V and 4 bases from J, the junction kept 6 bases outside the gene matches. The CDR3 is 14 amino acids. In germline, CDR1 is SGHRS, CDR2 YFSETQ. This CDR3 reads CASRVGQGEYEQYF. CDR3 nucleotide sequence: TGCGCCAGCAGGGTTGGACAGGGGGAATACGAGCAGTACTTC.

This chain uses TRBV5-1 with TRBJ2-7; 8 positions match TRBD1. Per germline, CDR1 SGHRS and CDR2 YFSETQ. J gave up 4 bases and V 4 bases, and 10 bases lay outside the gene matches. This CDR3 comprises 15 residues. The DNA of the CDR3 is TGCGCCAGCAGCCCCCCATCCGGACAGGGTTACGAGCAGTACTTC. This codes for CASSPPSGQGYEQYF.

This clone was seen a few times. J is TRBJ2-7 and V is TRBV27; 7 bases map to TRBD2. Germline CDR1 and CDR2: MNHEY and SMNVEV (reference sequence). The CDR3 runs to 15 residues. J gave up 5 bases and V 7 bases, and 14 bases lay outside the gene matches. The CDR3 DNA reads as TGTGCCAGCAAACTACGGGCGGGAGAACCCCACGAGCAGTACTTC. It yields the protein CASKLRAGEPHEQYF.

Comments on this clone: At one end the junction does not follow the germline gene, possibly because of a read error. The V gene is TRBV7-7, the J gene TRBJ1-1; D may be TRBD1 (5 bases). Germline-derived CDR1 and CDR2 are SSHAT and FNYEAQ (reference sequence). This CDR3 has 13 amino acids. The CDR3 DNA reads TGTGCTAGCAGCTTAGGGCCAGGGTTGGAAGCTTTCTTT. Its protein product is CASSLGPGLEAFF. Together with reference TRBV7-7 and TRBJ1-1, the CDR3 gives the full variable domain: GAGVSQSPRYKVTKRGQDVTLRCDPISSHATLYWYQQALGQGPEFLTYFNYEAQPDKSGLPSDRFSAERPEGSISTLTIQRTEQRDSAMYRCASSLGPGLEAFFGQGTRLTVV.

The chain carries TRBV30 and TRBJ1-2, with D perhaps matching TRBD1 (6 bases). This CDR3 has 12 amino acids. Trimming cost V 2 bases and J 12 bases, with 16 bases left between them. Per germline, CDR1 GTSNPN and CDR2 SVGIG (reference sequence). The CDR3 region is CAWSRGQRGDTF. The CDR3 DNA is TGTGCCTGGAGTAGAGGACAGAGGGGCGACACCTTC.

This clone was picked up a small number of times. V is TRBV6-6 and J is TRBJ1-4; 7 bases map to TRBD1. J lost 8 bases, V lost 3 bases, and 6 bases had no gene match. Per the germline V gene, CDR1 is MNHNY and CDR2 is SVGAGI (reference sequence). This CDR3 is 14 amino acids long. Here the CDR3 reads CASSYQGVLEKLFF. CDR3 DNA sequence: TGTGCCAGCAGTTATCAGGGGGTTTTGGAAAAACTGTTTTTT.

CDR3 region: CASSQDLAVLAGVTWYF. Here the CDR3 DNA reads TGTGCCAGCAGCCAAGATCTCGCCGTACTAGCGGGAGTTACATGGTACTTC. This chain joins TRBV4-2 and TRBJ2-5, with TRBD2 matching over 11 bases. V was clipped by 0 bases and J by 13 bases; unmatched bases: 16. CDR1 LGHNA and CDR2 YNFKEQ come from the germline V gene. The CDR3 is 17 amino acids.

The rearrangement joins TRBV27 to TRBJ2-5; the D gene is possibly TRBD2 (5 bases). The V gene's germline CDR1 is MNHEY and CDR2 SMNVEV (reference sequence). With 2 bases removed from V and 1 base from J, the gap between germline ends came to 14 bases. The CDR3 has 16 amino acids. CDR3 nucleotides: TGTGCCAGCAGTTTAGCATCGCCGGGATCCCAAGAGACCCAGTACTTC. Translation: CASSLASPGSQETQYF.